The next 17 T cell receptor beta chains were all read from a single sample in a study of T cell changes during pregnancy in multiple sclerosis. Generated by immunoSEQ multiplex PCR, the TCRdb table keeps only in-frame clones and is missing some. The data contain tens of thousands of clones, 85% to 95% of them singletons. The sample consisted of CD4+ T cells from peripheral blood mononuclear cells, taken in the second trimester of pregnancy. These receptors all come from a female donor with multiple sclerosis, enrolled in a pregnancy study.

The chain has TRBV7-2 and TRBJ2-2; 9 bases line up with TRBD2. Looked up from germline, CDR1 is SGHTA and CDR2 is FQGNSA. This CDR3 is built from 16 residues. V lost 3 bases to trimming and J lost 6 bases; unmatched junction nucleotides: 8. The CDR3 loop is CASSLLGRGGAGELFF. CDR3 nucleotide sequence: TGTGCCAGCAGCTTGTTAGGACGCGGGGGGGCCGGGGAGCTGTTTTTT.

The V gene is TRBV7-9, the J gene TRBJ2-7; 7 nucleotides align to TRBD1. CDR1 and CDR2 from the germline V gene are SEHNR and FQNEAQ (reference sequence). There are 18 residues in the CDR3. The V and J ends lost 5 bases and 6 bases, in that order; junction bases with no gene match: 22. Written as DNA, the CDR3 is TGTGCCAGCAGCCGAGTAGTTGGTTTAGGGACAGACTCTGTCGAGCAGTACTTC. As protein: CASSRVVGLGTDSVEQYF.

This sequence joins TRBV21-1 and TRBJ1-1; the listed D gene, TRBD1, was not tested against the DNA. TRBV21-1 is given as a pseudogene. This CDR3 region has 18 residues. CDR3 protein: CASSPPGTGRLMNTEAFF. The CDR3 nucleotides read TGTGCCAGCAGCCCACCTGGGACAGGGCGATTAATGAACACTGAAGCTTTCTTT.

The chain uses TRBV5-1 and TRBJ1-2, with no clear D. V lost 0 bases and J 4 bases, leaving 13 bases between the germline ends. From germline, CDR1 is SGHRS and CDR2 YFSETQ. This CDR3 is 15 amino acids long. As DNA, the CDR3 is TGCGCCAGCAGCTTGGAAGAGGTCCTCGGCTATGGCTACACCTTC. It translates to CASSLEEVLGYGYTF.

This clone was recorded once. The chain couples TRBV5-5 to TRBJ1-2; D is perhaps TRBD1 (5 bases). Deletions cut 4 bases from V and 8 bases from J, with 18 bases between. Germline loops: CDR1 SGHKS, CDR2 YYEKEE (reference sequence). CDR3 size: 14 residues. The CDR3 is CASSRAGDGRGYTF. Written as DNA, the CDR3 is TGTGCCAGCAGCCGAGCGGGGGATGGGAGGGGCTACACCTTC.

The chain employs TRBV10-3 and TRBJ2-2; D might be TRBD1 (6 bases). V was trimmed by 5 bases and J by 2 bases, leaving 9 bases between them. The CDR3 is 14 amino acids. From germline, CDR1 is ENHRY and CDR2 SYGVKD. The CDR3 DNA reads as TGTGCCATCAGTTCCAGGGGAAACACCGGGGAGCTGTTTTTT. Its translation: CAISSRGNTGELFF.

CDR3 bases: TGTGCCAGCAGCGCCCGGGGGGGCCTACTGCAACCTGGGGCCAACGTCCTGACTTTC. Translation: CASSARGGLLQPGANVLTF. The chain couples TRBV9 to TRBJ2-6, with 8 bases fitting TRBD2. Germline values: CDR1 SGDLS, CDR2 YYNGEE. V lost 3 bases and J lost 2; bases outside the gene matches: 13. The CDR3 is 19 residues long.

The CDR3 DNA reads TGTGCCAGCAGCGGTGTAGGGACTACTGGAAACACCATATATTTT. Residues: CASSGVGTTGNTIYF. The rearrangement uses TRBV7-8 and TRBJ1-3; D is possibly TRBD1 (5 bases). Trimming stripped 5 bases from V and 2 bases from J, with 13 bases between. This CDR3 region has 15 residues. Germline V gene data show CDR1 as SGHVS and CDR2 as FQNEAQ.

The chain employs TRBV5-1 and TRBJ2-5; 12 bases fit TRBD2. This CDR3 has 17 residues. Trimming took 2 bases from V and 4 from J; bases not matched to a gene: 9. Germline V gives CDR1 SGHRS, CDR2 YFSETQ. CDR3 region: CASSFRGTSGRRETQYF. The CDR3 DNA sequence: TGCGCCAGCAGCTTTCGGGGAACTAGCGGGAGGAGAGAGACCCAGTACTTC.

The chain couples TRBV7-9 to TRBJ2-2; TRBD2 might be the D (6 bases). Trimming removed 3 bases at V and 2 bases at J, with 10 bases between. CDR3 length: 15 amino acids. The V gene's germline CDR1 is SEHNR and CDR2 FQNEAQ (reference sequence). CDR3 region: CASSFGRGNTGELFF. The CDR3, as DNA: TGTGCCAGCAGCTTTGGGCGGGGAAACACCGGGGAGCTGTTTTTT.

The J gene is TRBJ2-3, the V gene TRBV12-1; the DNA was not used to check the table's D call, TRBD2. TRBV12-1 is an annotated pseudogene. This CDR3 is 14 amino acids long. The CDR3 DNA reads TGTGCCGGGGTTTATTGGGAGGGCACAGATACGCAGTATTTT. Translating it yields CAGVYWEGTDTQYF.

J is TRBJ1-3 and V is TRBV11-2; D may be TRBD1 (6 bases). Germline CDR1 is SGHAT and CDR2 is FQNNGV. V lost 4 bases, J lost 2 bases, and 12 bases lay in between. The CDR3 is made up of 15 amino acids. The CDR3 here is CASSSTGFAGNTIYF. The CDR3 DNA is TGTGCCAGCAGCTCTACAGGGTTTGCTGGAAACACCATATATTTT.

V gene TRBV30 combines with J gene TRBJ1-5; weak D call: TRBD1 (5 bases). The CDR3 has 16 amino acids. Germline CDR1 is GTSNPN and CDR2 is SVGIG (reference sequence). The V end lost 2 bases, the J end lost 2 bases, and 16 bases lay between the germline ends. The CDR3 nucleotides read TGTGCCTGGAGTATCCCCCAGGGCTTCGGCAATCAGCCCCAGCATTTT. Protein product: CAWSIPQGFGNQPQHF.

This sequence joins TRBV9 and TRBJ2-2; a possible D gene is TRBD2 (6 bases). Per germline, CDR1 SGDLS and CDR2 YYNGEE. This CDR3 has 14 amino acids. Deletions cut 4 bases from V and 6 bases from J, with 13 bases between. The CDR3 DNA sequence: TGTGCCAGCAGCCGTACGGCGGGGCCCGGGGAGCTGTTTTTT. Its translation: CASSRTAGPGELFF.

The V gene is TRBV5-3, the J gene TRBJ2-1, with TRBD1 matching 7 bases. TRBV5-3 is recorded as an ORF, its role being uncertain. CDR3 size: 15 residues. J gave up 7 bases and V 4 bases, and 11 bases lay outside the gene matches. The CDR3 DNA reads as TGTGCCAGAAGCCTCGTACAGGGGCGGCTTAATGAGCAGTTCTTC. Encoded protein: CARSLVQGRLNEQFF.

The chain links TRBV12-5 to TRBJ2-5; possible D gene TRBD1, 6 bases. The CDR3 spans 14 residues. Germline V gene sequence: CDR1 LGHNT, CDR2 FRNRAP. Trimming removed 6 bases at V and 5 bases at J, with 16 bases between. The CDR3 sequence is CASGPGHLGETQYF. In DNA, the CDR3 is TGTGCTAGTGGCCCGGGACACCTGGGGGAGACCCAGTACTTC.

This chain links TRBV9 with TRBJ2-7; 10 bases match TRBD1. CDR1 is SGDLS, CDR2 YYNGEE, per germline. V gave up 4 bases and J gave up 3 bases; unmatched junction bases: 10. The CDR3 runs 16 residues. Here the CDR3 DNA reads TGTGCCAGCAGCTCGAGGAAGGGACAGGGGTTCTACGAGCAGTACTTC. It encodes CASSSRKGQGFYEQYF.